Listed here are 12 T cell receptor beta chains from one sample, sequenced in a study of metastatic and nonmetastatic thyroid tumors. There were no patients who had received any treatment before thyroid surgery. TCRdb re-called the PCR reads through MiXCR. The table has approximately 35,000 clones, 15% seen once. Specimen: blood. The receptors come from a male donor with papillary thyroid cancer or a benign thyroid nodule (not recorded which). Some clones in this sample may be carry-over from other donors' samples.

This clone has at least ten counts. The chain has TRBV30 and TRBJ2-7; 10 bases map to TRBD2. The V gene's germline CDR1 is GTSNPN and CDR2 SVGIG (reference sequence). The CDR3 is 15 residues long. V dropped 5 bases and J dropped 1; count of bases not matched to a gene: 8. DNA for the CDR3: TGTGCCTGGGGGACCTCACTAGCGGGATCCTACGAGCAGTACTTC. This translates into CAWGTSLAGSYEQYF.

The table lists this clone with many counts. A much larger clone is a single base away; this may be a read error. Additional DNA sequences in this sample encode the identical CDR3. The CDR3: CASSRTGANVLTF. The CDR3 bases are TGTGCCAGCAGCCGAACGGGGGCCAACGTCCTGACTTTC. This chain uses TRBV11-3 with TRBJ2-6, with D unclear. Germline V lookup: CDR1 SGHNT, CDR2 YENEEA. V dropped 5 bases and J dropped 4 bases, with 6 bases sitting between them. The CDR3 runs 13 residues.

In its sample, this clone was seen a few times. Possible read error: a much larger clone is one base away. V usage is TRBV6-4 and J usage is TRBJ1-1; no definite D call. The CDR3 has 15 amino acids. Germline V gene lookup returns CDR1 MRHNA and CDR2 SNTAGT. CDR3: CASKEVGYVNTEASF. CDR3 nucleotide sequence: TGTGCCAGTAAGGAGGTCGGGTACGTGAACACTGAAGCTTCCTTT.

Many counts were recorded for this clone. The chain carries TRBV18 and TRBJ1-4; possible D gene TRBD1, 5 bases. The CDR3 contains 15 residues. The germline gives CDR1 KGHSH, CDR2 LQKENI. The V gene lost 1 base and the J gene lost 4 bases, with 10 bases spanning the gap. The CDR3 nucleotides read TGTGCCAGCTCACCACTCGACAGCCTTAATGAAAAACTGTTTTTT. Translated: CASSPLDSLNEKLFF.

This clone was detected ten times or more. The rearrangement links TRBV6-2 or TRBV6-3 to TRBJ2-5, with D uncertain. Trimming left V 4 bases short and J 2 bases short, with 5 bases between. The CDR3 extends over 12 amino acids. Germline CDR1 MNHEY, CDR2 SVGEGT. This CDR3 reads CASSFLQETQYF. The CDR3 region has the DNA TGTGCCAGCAGTTTTCTTCAAGAGACCCAGTACTTC.

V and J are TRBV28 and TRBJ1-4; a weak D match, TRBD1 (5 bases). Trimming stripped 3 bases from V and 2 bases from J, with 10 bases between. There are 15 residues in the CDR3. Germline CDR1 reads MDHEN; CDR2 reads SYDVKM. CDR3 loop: CASSLGDSTNEKLFF. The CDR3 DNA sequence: TGTGCCAGCAGTTTGGGGGACTCGACTAATGAAAAACTGTTTTTT.

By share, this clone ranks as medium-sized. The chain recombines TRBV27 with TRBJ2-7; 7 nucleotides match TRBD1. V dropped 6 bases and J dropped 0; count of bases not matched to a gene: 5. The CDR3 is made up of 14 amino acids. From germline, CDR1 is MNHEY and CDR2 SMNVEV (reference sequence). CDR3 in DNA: TGTGCCAGCAGCGGACAGGCTAGCTCCTACGAGCAGTACTTC. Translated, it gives CASSGQASSYEQYF.

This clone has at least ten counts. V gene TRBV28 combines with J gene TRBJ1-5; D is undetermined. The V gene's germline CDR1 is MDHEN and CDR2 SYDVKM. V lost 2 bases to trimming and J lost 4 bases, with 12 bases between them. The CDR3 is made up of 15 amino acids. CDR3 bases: TGTGCCAGCAGTTTACCAGGCCCAAGAAATCAGCCCCAGCATTTT. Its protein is CASSLPGPRNQPQHF. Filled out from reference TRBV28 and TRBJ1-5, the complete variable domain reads DVKVTQSSRYLVKRTGEKVFLECVQDMDHENMFWYRQDPGLGLRLIYFSYDVKMKEKGDIPEGYSVSREKKERFSLILESASTNQTSMYLCASSLPGPRNQPQHFGDGTRLSIL.

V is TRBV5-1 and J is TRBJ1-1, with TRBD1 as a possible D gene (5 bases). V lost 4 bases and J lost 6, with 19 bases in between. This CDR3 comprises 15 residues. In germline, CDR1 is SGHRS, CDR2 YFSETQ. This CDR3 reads CASSELRGLNAEAFF. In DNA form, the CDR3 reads TGCGCCAGCAGCGAGCTGAGGGGCCTTAACGCTGAAGCTTTCTTT.

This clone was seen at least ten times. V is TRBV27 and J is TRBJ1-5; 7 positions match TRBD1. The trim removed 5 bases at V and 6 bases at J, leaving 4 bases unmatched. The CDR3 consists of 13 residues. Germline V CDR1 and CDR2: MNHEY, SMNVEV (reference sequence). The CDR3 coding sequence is TGTGCCAGCAGTCAGGGGGTGAGTCAGCCCCAGCATTTT. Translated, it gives CASSQGVSQPQHF.

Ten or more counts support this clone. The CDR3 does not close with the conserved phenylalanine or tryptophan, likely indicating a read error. The CDR3 reads CASRLTGVSYNEQFL. The DNA for the CDR3 is TGTGCCAGCAGGCTGACTGGGGTGTCCTACAATGAGCAGTTCCTC. The V gene is TRBV11-3, the J gene TRBJ2-1; D not resolved. The germline V gene encodes CDR1 SGHNT and CDR2 YENEEA. The CDR3 is 15 residues long. V lost 6 bases and J 1 base, leaving 13 bases between the germline ends.

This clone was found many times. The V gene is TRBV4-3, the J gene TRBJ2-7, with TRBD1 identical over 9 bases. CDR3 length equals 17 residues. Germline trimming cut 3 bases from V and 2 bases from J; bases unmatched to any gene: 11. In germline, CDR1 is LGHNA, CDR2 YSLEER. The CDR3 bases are TGCGCCAGCAGCCATGGACCCGTAGGACAGGGGACCTACGAGCAGTACTTC. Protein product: CASSHGPVGQGTYEQYF.